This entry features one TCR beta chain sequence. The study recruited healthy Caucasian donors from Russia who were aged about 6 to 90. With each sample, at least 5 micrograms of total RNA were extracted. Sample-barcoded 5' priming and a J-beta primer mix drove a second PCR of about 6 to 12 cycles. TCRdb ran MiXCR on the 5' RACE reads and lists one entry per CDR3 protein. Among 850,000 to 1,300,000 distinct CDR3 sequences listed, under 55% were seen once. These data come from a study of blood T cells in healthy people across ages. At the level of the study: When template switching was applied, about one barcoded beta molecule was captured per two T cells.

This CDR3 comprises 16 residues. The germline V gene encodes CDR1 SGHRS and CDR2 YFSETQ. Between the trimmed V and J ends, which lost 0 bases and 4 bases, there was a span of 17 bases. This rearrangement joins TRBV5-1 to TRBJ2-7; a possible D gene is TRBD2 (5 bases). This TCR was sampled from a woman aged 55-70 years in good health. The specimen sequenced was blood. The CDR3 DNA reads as TGCGCCAGCAGCTTGGTCTTTCGAGGGTTGAGTTACGAGCAGTACTTC. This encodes CASSLVFRGLSYEQYF.